Detailed here is one T cell receptor (beta chain). Antigen: not known. This entry belongs to a study of shared clonotypes between healthy human individuals. Germline V gene data show CDR1 as SGDLS and CDR2 as YYNGEE. Trimming took 0 bases from V and 6 from J, leaving 18 bases between them. The CDR3 loop spans 16 amino acids. Study results and limitations: Since donors were few, the genetic and exposure-history diversity represented was limited.

Assay: immunoSEQ multiplex PCR; the TCRdb copy retains only in-frame clones and omits some. The sample includes 2.3 million or so clones, more than 80% of them seen just once. This receptor was taken from a man younger than 35 in good health. Some clones in this sample may be carry-over from other donors' samples. The V call is TRBV9, the J call TRBJ1-1; possible D gene TRBD1, 5 bases. The sequencing sample was made of naive CD4+ T cells from PBMCs. Indicated subset: CD45RA+ positively selected. The CDR3 DNA sequence: TGTGCCAGCAGCGTAGGGCTAGGGGAAGGAGACGCTGAAGCTTTCTTT. Amino acid sequence: CASSVGLGEGDAEAFF.